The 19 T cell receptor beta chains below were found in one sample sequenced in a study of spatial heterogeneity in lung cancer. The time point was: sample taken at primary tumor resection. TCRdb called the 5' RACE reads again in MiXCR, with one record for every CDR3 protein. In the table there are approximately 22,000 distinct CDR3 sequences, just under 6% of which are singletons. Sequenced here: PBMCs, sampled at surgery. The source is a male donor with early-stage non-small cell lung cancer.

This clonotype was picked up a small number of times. The CDR3 DNA follows: TGTGCCAGCAAAAATCTAGCGGGGGTCACAGATACGCAGTATTTT. Translating it yields CASKNLAGVTDTQYF. This sequence joins TRBV12-3 or TRBV12-4 and TRBJ2-3; 10 bases map to TRBD2. Trimming removed 7 bases from V and 2 bases from J; junction bases left unmatched: 6. The CDR3 contains 15 residues.

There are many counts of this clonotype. CDR3 sequence (DNA): TGTGCCAGCAGCCAAGAAAATTGGTATCAGACCTACGAGCAGTACTTC. Translating gives CASSQENWYQTYEQYF. V gene TRBV14 combines with J gene TRBJ2-7; the D is unclear. V lost 0 bases and J 2 bases, leaving 14 bases between the germline ends. Germline V gives CDR1 SGHDN, CDR2 FVKESK. The CDR3 contains 16 residues.

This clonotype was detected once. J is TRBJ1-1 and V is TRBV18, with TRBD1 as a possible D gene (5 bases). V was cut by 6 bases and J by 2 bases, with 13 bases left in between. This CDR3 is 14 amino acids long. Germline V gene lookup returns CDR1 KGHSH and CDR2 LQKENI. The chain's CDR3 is CASSFMGDNTEAFF. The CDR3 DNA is TGTGCCAGCTCCTTCATGGGGGATAACACTGAAGCTTTCTTT. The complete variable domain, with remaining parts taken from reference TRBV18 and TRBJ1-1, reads NAGVMQNPRHLVRRRGQEARLRCSPMKGHSHVYWYRQLPEEGLKFMVYLQKENIIDESGMPKERFSAEFPKEGPSILRIQQVVRGDSAAYFCASSFMGDNTEAFFGQGTRLTVV.

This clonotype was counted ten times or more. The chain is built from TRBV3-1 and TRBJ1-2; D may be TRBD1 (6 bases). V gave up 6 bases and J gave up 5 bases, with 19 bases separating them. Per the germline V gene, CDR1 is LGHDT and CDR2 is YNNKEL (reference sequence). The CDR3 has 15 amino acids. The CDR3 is CASSPGEPGAYGYTF. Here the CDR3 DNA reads TGTGCCAGCAGTCCCGGGGAGCCAGGGGCTTATGGCTACACCTTC.

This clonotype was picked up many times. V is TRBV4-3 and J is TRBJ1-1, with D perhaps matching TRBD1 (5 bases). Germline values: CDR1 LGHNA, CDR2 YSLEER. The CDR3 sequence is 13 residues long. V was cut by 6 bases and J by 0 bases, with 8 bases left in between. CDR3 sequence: CASRGLMNTEAFF. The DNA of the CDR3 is TGCGCCAGCAGGGGACTTATGAACACTGAAGCTTTCTTT.

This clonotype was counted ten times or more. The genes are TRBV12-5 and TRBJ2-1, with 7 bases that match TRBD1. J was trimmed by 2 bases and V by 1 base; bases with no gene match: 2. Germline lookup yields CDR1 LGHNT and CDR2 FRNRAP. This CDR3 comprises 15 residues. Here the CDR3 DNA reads TGTGCTAGTGGTTTGGCGCAGGGGGCCTACAATGAGCAGTTCTTC. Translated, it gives CASGLAQGAYNEQFF.

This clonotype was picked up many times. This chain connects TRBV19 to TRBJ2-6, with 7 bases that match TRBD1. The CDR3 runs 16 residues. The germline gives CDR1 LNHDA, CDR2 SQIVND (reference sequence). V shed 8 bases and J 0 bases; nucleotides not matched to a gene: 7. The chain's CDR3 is CASRTGAPSGANVLTF. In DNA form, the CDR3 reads TGTGCCAGTCGTACAGGGGCTCCCTCTGGGGCCAACGTCCTGACTTTC.

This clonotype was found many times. The CDR3 coding sequence is TGTGCCAGCACTCCCTTTAGGGGGGCCGCAGATACGCAGTATTTT. This codes for CASTPFRGAADTQYF. This chain joins TRBV21-1 and TRBJ2-3; the D call in the table, TRBD1, was not verified against the DNA. TRBV21-1 is a pseudogene segment. This CDR3 comprises 15 residues.

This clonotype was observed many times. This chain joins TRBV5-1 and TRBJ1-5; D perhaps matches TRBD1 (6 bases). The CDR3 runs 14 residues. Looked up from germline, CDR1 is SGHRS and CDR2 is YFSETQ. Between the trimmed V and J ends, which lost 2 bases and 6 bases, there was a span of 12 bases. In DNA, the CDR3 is TGCGCCAGCAGCTTAGACAGGACGAGTCAGCCCCAGCATTTT. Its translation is CASSLDRTSQPQHF.

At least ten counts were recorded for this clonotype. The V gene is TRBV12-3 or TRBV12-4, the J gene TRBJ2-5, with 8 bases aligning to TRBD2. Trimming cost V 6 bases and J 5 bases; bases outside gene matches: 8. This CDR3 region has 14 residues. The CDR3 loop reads CASRVAGPRETQYF. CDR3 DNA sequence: TGTGCCAGCAGGGTAGCGGGGCCCCGGGAGACCCAGTACTTC.

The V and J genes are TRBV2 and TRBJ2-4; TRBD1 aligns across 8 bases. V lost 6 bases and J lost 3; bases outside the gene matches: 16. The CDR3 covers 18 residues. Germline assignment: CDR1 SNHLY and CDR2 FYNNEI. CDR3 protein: CASSPGQAIKFSKNIQYF. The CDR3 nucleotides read TGTGCCAGCAGCCCGGGACAGGCGATTAAATTCAGCAAAAACATTCAGTACTTC.

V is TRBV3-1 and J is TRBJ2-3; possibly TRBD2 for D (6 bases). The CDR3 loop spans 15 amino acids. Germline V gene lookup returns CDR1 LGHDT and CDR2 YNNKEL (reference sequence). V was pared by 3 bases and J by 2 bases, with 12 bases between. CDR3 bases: TGTGCCAGCAGCCACCCTAGCGCTAACACAGATACGCAGTATTTT. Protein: CASSHPSANTDTQYF.

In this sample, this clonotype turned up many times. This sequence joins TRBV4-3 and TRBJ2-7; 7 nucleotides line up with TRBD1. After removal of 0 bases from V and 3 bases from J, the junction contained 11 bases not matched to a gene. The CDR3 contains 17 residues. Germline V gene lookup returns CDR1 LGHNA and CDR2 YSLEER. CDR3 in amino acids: CASSQDSRTGVFYEQYF. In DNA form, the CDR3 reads TGCGCCAGCAGCCAAGATTCGCGGACAGGAGTTTTCTACGAGCAGTACTTC.

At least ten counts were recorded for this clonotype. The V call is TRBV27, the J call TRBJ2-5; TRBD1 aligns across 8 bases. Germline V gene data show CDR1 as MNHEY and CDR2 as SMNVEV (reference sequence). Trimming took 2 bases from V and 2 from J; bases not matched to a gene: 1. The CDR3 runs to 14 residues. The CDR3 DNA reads TGTGCCAGCAGTTTAGGGGACAGGCAAGAGACCCAGTACTTC. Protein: CASSLGDRQETQYF.

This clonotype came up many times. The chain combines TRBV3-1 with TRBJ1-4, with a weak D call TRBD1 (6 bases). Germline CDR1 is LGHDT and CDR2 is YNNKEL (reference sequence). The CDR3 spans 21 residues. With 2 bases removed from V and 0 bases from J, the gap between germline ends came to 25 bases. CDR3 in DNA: TGTGCCAGCAGCCAAAATCGCCCGGTGGGGGCGGGGGATGCAACTAATGAAAAACTGTTTTTT. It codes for CASSQNRPVGAGDATNEKLFF. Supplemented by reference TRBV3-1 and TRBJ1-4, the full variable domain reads DTAVSQTPKYLVTQMGNDKSIKCEQNLGHDTMYWYKQDSKKFLKIMFSYNNKELIINETVPNRFSPKSPDKAHLNLHINSLELGDSAVYFCASSQNRPVGAGDATNEKLFFGSGTQLSVL.

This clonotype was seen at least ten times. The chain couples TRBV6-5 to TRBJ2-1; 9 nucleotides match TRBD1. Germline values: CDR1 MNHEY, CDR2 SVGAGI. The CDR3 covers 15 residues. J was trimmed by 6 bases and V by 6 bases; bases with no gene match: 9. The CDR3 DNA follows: TGTGCCAGCAGACGACCGGGACAGGGAGGCAATGAGCAGTTCTTC. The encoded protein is CASRRPGQGGNEQFF.

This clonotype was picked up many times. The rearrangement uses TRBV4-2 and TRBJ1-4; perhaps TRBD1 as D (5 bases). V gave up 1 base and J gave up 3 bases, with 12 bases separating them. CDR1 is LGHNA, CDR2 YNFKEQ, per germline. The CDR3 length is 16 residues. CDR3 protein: CASSQGWGIPNEKLFF. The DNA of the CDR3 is TGTGCCAGCAGCCAAGGATGGGGGATCCCTAATGAAAAACTGTTTTTT.

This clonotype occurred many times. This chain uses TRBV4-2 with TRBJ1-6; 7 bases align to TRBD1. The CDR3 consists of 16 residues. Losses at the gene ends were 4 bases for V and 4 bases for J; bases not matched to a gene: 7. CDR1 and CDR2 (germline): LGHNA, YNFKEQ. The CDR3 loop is CASSRRDSSYNSPLHF. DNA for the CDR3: TGTGCCAGCAGCCGCCGGGACAGCTCTTATAATTCACCCCTCCACTTT.

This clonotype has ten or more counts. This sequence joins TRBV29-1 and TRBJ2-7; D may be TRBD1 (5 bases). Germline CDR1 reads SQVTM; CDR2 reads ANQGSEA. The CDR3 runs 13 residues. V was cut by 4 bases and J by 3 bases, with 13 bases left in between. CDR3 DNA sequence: TGCAGCGTTGGTCAGGGTGGCGACTACGAGCAGTACTTC. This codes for CSVGQGGDYEQYF.